Presented here are 29 T cell receptor beta chains from one specimen sequenced in a study of T cell responses to AZD1222 COVID-19 vaccine. Profiled with immunoSEQ multiplex PCR; TCRdb holds only in-frame clones, not every one. Here the sample spans 70,000 or so clones, less than 85% being singletons. Sequencing used peripheral blood, obtained 28 days after the second AZD1222 dose. These receptors originate from an adult who received the AZD1222 COVID-19 vaccine.

The V gene is TRBV6-5, the J gene TRBJ2-7, with a possible D match to TRBD1 (5 bases). V gave up 7 bases and J gave up 0 bases, with 10 bases separating them. The CDR3 loop spans 13 amino acids. CDR1 is MNHEY, CDR2 SVGAGI, per germline. Here the CDR3 DNA reads TGTGCCAGCACTGGACAAGACTCCTACGAGCAGTACTTC. It yields the protein CASTGQDSYEQYF.

V usage is TRBV5-1 and J usage is TRBJ1-1; 9 bases map to TRBD1. Germline loops: CDR1 SGHRS, CDR2 YFSETQ. V dropped 4 bases and J dropped 3; count of bases not matched to a gene: 4. The CDR3 contains 14 residues. The CDR3 DNA reads as TGCGCCAGCAGCGGAAGGACAGGGGACACTGAAGCTTTCTTT. Its translation is CASSGRTGDTEAFF.

The chain couples TRBV7-7 to TRBJ2-2; weak D call: TRBD2 (5 bases). This CDR3 contains 15 residues. Trimming shortened V by 3 bases and J by 2 bases, and 10 bases separated the two germline ends. Germline loops: CDR1 SSHAT, CDR2 FNYEAQ (reference sequence). CDR3 DNA sequence: TGTGCCAGCAGCTTGTCGGGGATAAACACCGGGGAGCTGTTTTTT. The encoded protein is CASSLSGINTGELFF.

The chain couples TRBV25-1 to TRBJ2-2, with D tentatively TRBD2 (5 bases). Germline loops: CDR1 MGHDK, CDR2 SYGVNS. This CDR3 has 16 amino acids. V was pared by 4 bases and J by 1 base, with 13 bases between. The CDR3 reads CASSVAGGRNTGELFF. The CDR3 DNA reads TGTGCCAGCAGTGTCGCGGGCGGCCGGAACACCGGGGAGCTGTTTTTT.

The rearrangement links TRBV9 to TRBJ1-3; no reliable D call. Germline V gene lookup returns CDR1 SGDLS and CDR2 YYNGEE. The CDR3 has 17 amino acids. Trimming cost V 1 base and J 0 bases, with 14 bases left between them. DNA for the CDR3: TGTGCCAGCAGCGTATATGACCGCTCCTTCTCTGGAAACACCATATATTTT. As protein: CASSVYDRSFSGNTIYF. Full variable domain (rest looked up from reference TRBV9 and TRBJ1-3): DSGVTQTPKHLITATGQRVTLRCSPRSGDLSVYWYQQSLDQGLQFLIQYYNGEERAKGNILERFSAQQFPDLHSELNLSSLELGDSALYFCASSVYDRSFSGNTIYFGEGSWLTVV.

This chain uses TRBV7-9 with TRBJ2-1; no reliable D call. V was pared by 5 bases and J by 1 base, with 6 bases between. The CDR3 consists of 13 residues. Germline CDR1 and CDR2: SEHNR and FQNEAQ (reference sequence). The DNA for the CDR3 is TGTGCCAGCAGCCTCCCATCCTACAATGAGCAGTTCTTC. Translating it yields CASSLPSYNEQFF.

The rearrangement uses TRBV28 and TRBJ1-1; D may be TRBD1 (5 bases). Germline assignment: CDR1 MDHEN and CDR2 SYDVKM. The CDR3 has 13 residues. V was trimmed by 6 bases and J by 8 bases, leaving 16 bases between them. The CDR3 protein is CASSLLQGGEAFF. CDR3 DNA: TGTGCCAGCAGCTTACTGCAGGGTGGCGAAGCTTTCTTT.

This clone was observed a single time. V gene TRBV10-3 combines with J gene TRBJ2-2; 11 nucleotides align to TRBD2. J was trimmed by 4 bases and V by 2 bases; bases with no gene match: 3. Germline V gene lookup returns CDR1 ENHRY and CDR2 SYGVKD. The CDR3 covers 16 residues. CDR3 DNA: TGTGCCATCAGTGAGACCCTAGCGGGAGGCACCGGGGAGCTGTTTTTT. It encodes CAISETLAGGTGELFF.

This clone was seen only once. V and J are TRBV4-2 and TRBJ2-5, with 9 bases aligning to TRBD2. Germline loops: CDR1 LGHNA, CDR2 YNFKEQ. Germline trimming cut 0 bases from V and 1 base from J; bases unmatched to any gene: 9. CDR3 length: 18 residues. The CDR3 loop reads CASSQEVAGVMGQETQYF. CDR3 nucleotide sequence: TGTGCCAGCAGCCAAGAGGTAGCGGGAGTAATGGGCCAAGAGACCCAGTACTTC.

This clone was picked up many times. This sequence joins TRBV4-1 and TRBJ2-7, with unresolved D. The CDR3 is 12 amino acids. Germline values: CDR1 MGHRA, CDR2 YSYEKL. Trimming took off 0 bases at V and 7 bases at J, with 7 bases between the two ends. Here the CDR3 reads CASSQDLREQYF. The DNA of the CDR3 is TGCGCCAGCAGCCAAGATCTTAGAGAGCAGTACTTC.

The rearrangement uses TRBV5-4 and TRBJ2-3, with 8 nucleotides matching TRBD2. This CDR3 region has 17 residues. The V and J ends lost 4 bases and 4 bases, in that order; junction bases with no gene match: 14. Per the germline V gene, CDR1 is SGHNT and CDR2 is YYREEE (reference sequence). The DNA of the CDR3 is TGTGCCAGCAGCACCCTTTGGGGTAGCGGGACGGCAGATACGCAGTATTTT. It specifies CASSTLWGSGTADTQYF.

The chain carries TRBV5-4 and TRBJ1-1; D perhaps matches TRBD1 (6 bases). This CDR3 contains 14 residues. V lost 4 bases and J 7 bases, leaving 17 bases between the germline ends. Germline V lookup: CDR1 SGHNT, CDR2 YYREEE (reference sequence). CDR3 DNA: TGTGCCAGCAGCCCAAGGATGGAGGGGGTTGAAGCTTTCTTT. Translating gives CASSPRMEGVEAFF.

The V call is TRBV10-2, the J call TRBJ1-2, with D possibly TRBD1 on 5 matching bases. Germline V gives CDR1 WSHSY, CDR2 SAAADI. Trimming cost V 7 bases and J 5 bases, with 8 bases left between them. The CDR3 runs 11 residues. CDR3 protein: CASTQGYGYTF. The CDR3 DNA reads TGCGCCAGCACGCAGGGTTATGGCTACACCTTC.

The chain combines TRBV11-3 with TRBJ2-1; D may be TRBD1 (6 bases). Germline V gene lookup returns CDR1 SGHNT and CDR2 YENEEA. The CDR3 is 18 amino acids. V was clipped by 5 bases and J by 4 bases, with 24 bases between them. CDR3 bases: TGTGCCAGCAGCCCCGGACAGTCAAGTCTAGATGATTACAATGAGCAGTTCTTC. Its protein is CASSPGQSSLDDYNEQFF.

The chain carries TRBV6-2 or TRBV6-3 and TRBJ2-1, with TRBD2 identical over 9 bases. The CDR3 runs 16 residues. The junction had 9 bases not matched to a gene; V was cut back by 2 bases and J by 7 bases. Germline-derived CDR1 and CDR2 are MNHEY and SVGEGT. Here the CDR3 reads CASSYTAGGPKNEQFF. DNA for the CDR3: TGTGCCAGCAGTTACACGGCGGGAGGGCCGAAGAATGAGCAGTTCTTC.

The rearrangement uses TRBV3-1 (or the pseudogene TRBV3-2) and TRBJ2-2; tentatively, D is TRBD1 (5 bases). V lost 1 base to trimming and J lost 7 bases, with 13 bases between them. CDR3 length: 15 amino acids. In germline, CDR1 is LGHDT, CDR2 YNNKEL (reference sequence). The CDR3, as DNA: TGTGCCAGCAGCCAAGGGGGAACGACAGTCGGGGAGCTGTTTTTT. This sequence encodes CASSQGGTTVGELFF.

The rearrangement joins TRBV24-1 to TRBJ2-7; the match to TRBD1 covers 9 bases. Trimming removed 9 bases from V and 7 bases from J; junction bases left unmatched: 6. The CDR3 loop spans 12 amino acids. The V gene's germline CDR1 is KGHDR and CDR2 SFDVKD. The CDR3 sequence: CATRDRAGEQYF. In nucleotides, the CDR3 is TGTGCCACCCGGGACAGGGCGGGGGAGCAGTACTTC.

The rearrangement links TRBV11-2 to TRBJ2-1, with TRBD2 identical over 8 bases. Per the germline V gene, CDR1 is SGHAT and CDR2 is FQNNGV. This CDR3 has 16 amino acids. Trimming took 5 bases from V and 0 from J; bases not matched to a gene: 6. CDR3 nucleotides: TGTGCCAGCAGCCCCCTGAGCGGGAGCTCCTACAATGAGCAGTTCTTC. It yields the protein CASSPLSGSSYNEQFF.

V usage is TRBV7-6 and J usage is TRBJ2-5, with D possibly matching TRBD2 (5 bases). V was pared by 0 bases and J by 5 bases, with 13 bases between. CDR3 length: 15 amino acids. Germline assignment: CDR1 SGHVS and CDR2 FNYEAQ. The CDR3 DNA sequence: TGTGCCAGCAGCTTAGCAGGACTGACTGAGGAGACCCAGTACTTC. Translating gives CASSLAGLTEETQYF.

The chain has TRBV11-3 and TRBJ2-5; a possible D gene is TRBD2 (5 bases). Germline CDR1 and CDR2: SGHNT and YENEEA. V shed 1 base and J shed 6 bases, with 9 bases lying between them. The CDR3 totals 13 residues. Here the CDR3 reads CASSLAAGKTQYF. The CDR3 DNA reads TGTGCCAGCAGCTTAGCGGCCGGGAAGACCCAGTACTTC.

The rearrangement links TRBV28 to TRBJ1-2; no reliable D call. The germline V gene has CDR1 MDHEN and CDR2 SYDVKM. V was cut by 7 bases and J by 6 bases, with 12 bases left in between. The CDR3 runs to 12 residues. CDR3 nucleotide sequence: TGTGCCAGCACAATAGAGGGCCATGGCTACACCTTC. Translating gives CASTIEGHGYTF.

DNA of the CDR3: TGTGCCAGCAGTACGAGACCATCCTACGAGCAGTACTTC. Translation gives CASSTRPSYEQYF. V gene TRBV2 combines with J gene TRBJ2-7; D uncertain. Germline CDR1 reads SNHLY; CDR2 reads FYNNEI. V was pared by 5 bases and J by 1 base, with 9 bases between. This CDR3 region has 13 residues.

This rearrangement joins TRBV11-2 to TRBJ2-3; the D is unclear. This CDR3 contains 13 residues. The germline gives CDR1 SGHAT, CDR2 FQNNGV. V was clipped by 1 base and J by 6 bases, with 8 bases between them. CDR3 DNA sequence: TGTGCCAGCAGCTTAGGGGCGGTTGATACGCAGTATTTT. Protein product: CASSLGAVDTQYF.

The rearrangement joins TRBV27 to TRBJ2-1, with 9 bases matching TRBD2. Trimming at V came to 3 bases and at J to 3 bases, leaving 3 bases not matched to a gene. The CDR3 is 15 amino acids. CDR1 and CDR2 from the germline V gene are MNHEY and SMNVEV (reference sequence). The CDR3 region has the DNA TGTGCCAGCAGTTTCGCTAGCGGGATCTACAATGAGCAGTTCTTC. Translating it yields CASSFASGIYNEQFF.

The V and J genes are TRBV7-9 and TRBJ2-7, with D unresolved. Trimming shortened V by 5 bases and J by 3 bases, and 11 bases separated the two germline ends. Germline V gene data show CDR1 as SEHNR and CDR2 as FQNEAQ (reference sequence). This CDR3 has 13 amino acids. The CDR3 nucleotides are TGTGCCAGCAGCCTAATAGGTTTCTACGAGCAGTACTTC. Translated, it gives CASSLIGFYEQYF.

The J gene is TRBJ1-4, the V gene TRBV5-1; TRBD1 might be the D (5 bases). CDR1 SGHRS and CDR2 YFSETQ come from the germline V gene. This CDR3 has 13 amino acids. V gave up 4 bases and J gave up 7 bases, with 11 bases separating them. The CDR3: CASSSAGLEKLFF. CDR3 nucleotide sequence: TGCGCCAGCAGCAGCGCGGGGCTTGAAAAACTGTTTTTT.

This chain connects TRBV7-9 to TRBJ1-2; D is perhaps TRBD1 (6 bases). The V end lost 5 bases, the J end lost 4 bases, and 17 bases lay between the germline ends. Germline V gives CDR1 SEHNR, CDR2 FQNEAQ (reference sequence). The length of the CDR3 is 15 residues. This CDR3 reads CASSHPQGYGYGYTF. Written as DNA, the CDR3 is TGTGCCAGCAGCCACCCCCAGGGGTACGGCTATGGCTACACCTTC. Using reference TRBV7-9 and TRBJ1-2 for the parts outside the CDR3, the full variable domain is DTGVSQNPRHKITKRGQNVTFRCDPISEHNRLYWYRQTLGQGPEFLTYFQNEAQLEKSRLLSDRFSAERPKGSFSTLEIQRTEQGDSAMYLCASSHPQGYGYGYTFGSGTRLTVV.

The J gene is TRBJ2-5, the V gene TRBV19; TRBD2 matches at 13 bases. The length of the CDR3 is 19 residues. Unmatched junction bases numbered 12, after V lost 0 bases and J lost 5 bases. CDR1 LNHDA and CDR2 SQIVND come from the germline V gene (reference sequence). This chain's CDR3 is CASSIDPPSGLAGVETQYF. The CDR3 region has the DNA TGTGCCAGTAGTATAGATCCCCCGAGCGGACTAGCGGGAGTTGAGACCCAGTACTTC.

In nucleotides, the CDR3 is TGCGCCAGCAGTGCTAACAGCCCGGGCGATACGCAGTATTTT. This gives the protein CASSANSPGDTQYF. The gene calls are TRBV10-1 and TRBJ2-3; D is unresolved. Trimming removed 4 bases from V and 6 bases from J, with 14 bases in between. CDR3 length: 14 residues. Germline-derived CDR1 and CDR2 are WNHNN and SYGVQD (reference sequence).